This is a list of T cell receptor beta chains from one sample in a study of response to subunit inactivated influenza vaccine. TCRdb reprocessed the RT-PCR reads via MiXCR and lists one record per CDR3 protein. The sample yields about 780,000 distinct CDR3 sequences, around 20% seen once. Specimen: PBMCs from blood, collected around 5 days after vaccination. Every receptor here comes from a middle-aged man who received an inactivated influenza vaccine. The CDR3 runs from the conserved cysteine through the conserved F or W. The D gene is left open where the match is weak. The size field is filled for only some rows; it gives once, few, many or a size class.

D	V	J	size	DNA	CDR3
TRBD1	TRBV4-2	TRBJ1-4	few	TGTGCCAGTAAGGGGGCAGGAACTAATGAAAAACTGTTTTTT	CASKGAGTNEKLFF
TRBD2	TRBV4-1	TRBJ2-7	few	TGCGCCAGCAGCCAAATCCAGCGGGAGTCCGAGCAGTACTTC	CASSQIQRESEQYF
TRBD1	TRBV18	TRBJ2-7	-	TGTGCCAGCTCGCCGGGTCGACAGGGTGGCGGTGAGCAGTACTTC	CASSPGRQGGGEQYF
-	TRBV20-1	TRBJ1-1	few	TGCAGTGCTAAAGCGGTGCTGTCCACTGAAGCTTTCTTT	CSAKAVLSTEAFF
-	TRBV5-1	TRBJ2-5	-	TGCGCCAGCAGCGTCCGGGGGAATAATCAAGAGACCCAGTACTTC	CASSVRGNNQETQYF
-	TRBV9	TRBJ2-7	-	TGTGCCAGCAGCCGTAGTTCGGGGCTCGGGGAGCAGTACTTC	CASSRSSGLGEQYF
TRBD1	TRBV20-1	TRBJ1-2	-	TGCAGTGCTCCTCGGACAGGGAAGGATGGCTACACCTTC	CSAPRTGKDGYTF
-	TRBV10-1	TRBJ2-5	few	TGCGCCAGTAGCATGGGAGGCGAGGGGACCCAGTACTTC	CASSMGGEGTQYF
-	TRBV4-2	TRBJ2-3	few	TGTGCCAGCAGCCAAGATCATGCAGATACGCAGTATTTT	CASSQDHADTQYF
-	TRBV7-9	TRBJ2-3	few	TGTGCCAGCAGCTTAGCACGGCGGATCAAGGATACGCAGTATTTT	CASSLARRIKDTQYF
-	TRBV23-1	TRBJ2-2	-	TGCGCCAGCAGTCCCCAATATGGGGCTGGGTCGGAATTTGGGGAGCTGTTTTTT	CASSPQYGAGSEFGELFF
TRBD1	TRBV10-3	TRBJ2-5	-	TGTGCCATCAGTGAAAAACAGGGGTCGGAGACCCAGTACTTC	CAISEKQGSETQYF
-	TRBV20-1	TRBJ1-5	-	TGCAGTGCTAGAGACCCAGGTCAGCCCCAGCATTTT	CSARDPGQPQHF
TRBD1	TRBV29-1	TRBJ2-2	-	TGCAGCGTAGGGACAGTAACCGGGGAGCTGTTTTTT	CSVGTVTGELFF
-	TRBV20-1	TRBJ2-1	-	TGCAGTGCTAGCCCAGATTACAATGAGCAGTTCTTC	CSASPDYNEQFF
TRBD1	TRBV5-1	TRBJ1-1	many	TGCGCCAGCAGCGAGGGGGCTCGTACTGAAGCTTTCTTT	CASSEGARTEAFF
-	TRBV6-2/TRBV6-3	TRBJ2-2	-	TGTGCCAGCAGTTACTCAGGCGGGTCCACCGGGGAGCTGTTTTTT	CASSYSGGSTGELFF
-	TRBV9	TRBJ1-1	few	TGTGCCAGCAGCTCAATCAGGGTGAACACTGAAGCTTTCTTT	CASSSIRVNTEAFF
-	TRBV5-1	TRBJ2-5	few	TGCGCCAGCAGCTCCAAAGACGGCCAAGAGACCCAGTACTTC	CASSSKDGQETQYF
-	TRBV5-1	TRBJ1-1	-	TGCGCCAGCAGCTTGGAAGGCAGGCACAGCATGAACACTGAAGCTTTCTTT	CASSLEGRHSMNTEAFF
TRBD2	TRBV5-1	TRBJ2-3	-	TGCGCCAGCAGCTCACTAGCGGGGGGCACAAACACAGATACGCAGTATTTT	CASSSLAGGTNTDTQYF
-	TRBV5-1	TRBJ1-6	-	TGCGCCAGCAGCGAGGGCCCTTCACCCCTCCACTTT	CASSEGPSPLHF
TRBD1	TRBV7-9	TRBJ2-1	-	TGTGCCAGCAGCCCGGGACAGGGGGGGAATCCCTACAATGAGCAGTTCTTC	CASSPGQGGNPYNEQFF
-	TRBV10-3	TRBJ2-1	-	TGTGCCATCAGTGATGGGAGCGATGAGCAGTTCTTC	CAISDGSDEQFF
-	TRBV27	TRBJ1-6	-	TGTGCCAGCAGTTTTCAATGGGATTCACCCCTCCACTTT	CASSFQWDSPLHF
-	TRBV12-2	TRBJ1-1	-	TGTGCAAGTCGCTTCACGACAGGTATGAACACTGAAGCTTTCTTT	CASRFTTGMNTEAFF
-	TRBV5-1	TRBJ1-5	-	TGCGCCAGCAGCTCTACAGGACGGGGCAATCAGCCCCAGCATTTT	CASSSTGRGNQPQHF
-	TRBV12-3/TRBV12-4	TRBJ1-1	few	TGTGCCAGCAGTGCTAGAAGTTTGAACACTGAAGCTTTCTTT	CASSARSLNTEAFF
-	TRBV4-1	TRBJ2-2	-	TGCGCCAGCAGCCAAGATCGAGGCAGGGCGAACACCGGGGAGCTGTTTTTT	CASSQDRGRANTGELFF
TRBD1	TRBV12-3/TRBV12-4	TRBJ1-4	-	TGTGCCAGCAGCCTCACCGGGACAGGGCGTGAAAAACTGTTTTTT	CASSLTGTGREKLFF
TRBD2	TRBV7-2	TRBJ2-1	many	TGTGCCAGCAGCTTAGCGTTTAGGACTAGCGAGGGTGAGCAGTTCTTC	CASSLAFRTSEGEQFF
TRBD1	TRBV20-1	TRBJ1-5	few	TGCAGTGCTGAACAGGGGGCTGGTAGCAATCAGCCCCAGCATTTT	CSAEQGAGSNQPQHF
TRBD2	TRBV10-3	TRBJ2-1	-	TGTGCCATCAGTGACCCGACTAGCGGGGCCTACAATGAGCAGTTCTTC	CAISDPTSGAYNEQFF
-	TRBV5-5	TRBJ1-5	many	TGTGCCAGCAGCTCCATGGCGGGGGATAGCAATCAGCCCCAGCATTTT	CASSSMAGDSNQPQHF
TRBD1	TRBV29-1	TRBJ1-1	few	TGCAGCGTTGAGACAGGGCGGTTCACTGAAGCTTTCTTT	CSVETGRFTEAFF
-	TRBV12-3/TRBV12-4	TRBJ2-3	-	TGTGCCAGCAGCCCCTTGAGGGGCGGGGGCACAGATACGCAGTATTTT	CASSPLRGGGTDTQYF
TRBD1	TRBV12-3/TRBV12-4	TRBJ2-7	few	TGTGCCAGCAGTTCCGGGACAGGGGCCCGCGAGCAGTACTTC	CASSSGTGAREQYF
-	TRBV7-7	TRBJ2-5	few	TGTGCTAGCAGCTCAGGGGGACTGGACCAAGAGACCCAGTACTTC	CASSSGGLDQETQYF